This T cell receptor (beta chain) emerged from a study of blood T cell repertoires in COVID-19. Study details: Some COVID-19 samples were acute and others convalescent; all came from the United States, Italy and Spain.

Trimming took 4 bases from V and 5 from J, leaving 14 bases between them. From germline, CDR1 is SNHLY and CDR2 FYNNEI. The CDR3 loop spans 14 amino acids. Sequencing was performed with immunoSEQ multiplex PCR; in TCRdb, only in-frame clones are kept and a portion is missing. The table records 300,000 to 400,000 clones, 87% of them present only once. The rearrangement joins TRBV2 to TRBJ1-1; D possibly corresponds to TRBD1 (5 bases). The sample comprised peripheral blood. The TCR comes from a man aged 25-45 years with COVID-19, enrolled during active disease. The CDR3: CASSGRGASTEAFF. CDR3 sequence (DNA): TGTGCCAGCAGTGGGAGGGGCGCATCAACTGAAGCTTTCTTT.